Following are 32 T cell receptor beta chains from one sample sequenced in a study of CD8+CD57+ T cells in acquired aplastic anemia. Profiles of TCR beta VDJ and CDR3 were generated from a genomic DNA template. Each CDR3 protein is one row after TCRdb ran MiXCR on the reads. The table shows fewer than 200,000 distinct CDR3 sequences, with around half occurring only once. Sequencing involved patients with CD8+CD57+ cell expansion previously shown by flow cytometry. The sequenced material came from sorted CD4+, CD8+, or CD8+CD57+ T cells (not recorded which) from PBMCs. Every receptor here comes from a human donor with aplastic anemia.

The chain links TRBV9 to TRBJ2-5; 13 nucleotides line up with TRBD2. V gave up 4 bases and J gave up 1 base; unmatched junction bases: 4. The CDR3 consists of 16 residues. Germline CDR1 and CDR2: SGDLS and YYNGEE. The CDR3, as DNA: TGTGCCAGCAGCATCGGGACTAGCGGGACCCAAGAGACCCAGTACTTC. It encodes CASSIGTSGTQETQYF.

The chain uses TRBV5-1 and TRBJ2-7; TRBD1 aligns across 7 bases. There are 12 residues in the CDR3. CDR1 SGHRS and CDR2 YFSETQ come from the germline V gene. V shed 4 bases, J shed 6 bases, and the junction held 4 bases outside the gene matches. The CDR3 loop is CASSQTGSEQYF. The CDR3 DNA reads TGCGCCAGCAGCCAGACAGGGTCCGAGCAGTACTTC.

The CDR3 bases are TGTGCCAGCAGCTTAGGGATGGGCATACAAGAGACCCAGTACTTC. Translating gives CASSLGMGIQETQYF. The gene calls are TRBV7-2 and TRBJ2-5; no definite D call. CDR3 length: 15 amino acids. V was clipped by 1 base and J by 2 bases, with 11 bases between them. Germline loops: CDR1 SGHTA, CDR2 FQGNSA.

The chain joins TRBV10-3 to TRBJ1-2; maybe TRBD1 (5 bases). Trimming shortened V by 0 bases and J by 8 bases, and 10 bases separated the two germline ends. Germline V gene sequence: CDR1 ENHRY, CDR2 SYGVKD. This CDR3 region has 13 residues. This chain's CDR3 is CAISESQGYGYTF. DNA for the CDR3: TGTGCCATCAGTGAGTCCCAGGGATACGGCTACACCTTC.

The gene calls are TRBV15 and TRBJ2-3; possibly TRBD1 for D (6 bases). The CDR3 runs 14 residues. Trimming removed 5 bases from V and 0 bases from J, with 9 bases in between. The germline CDR1 and CDR2 sequences are LNHNV and YYDKDF (reference sequence). CDR3 protein: CATSGDKSTDTQYF. CDR3 DNA sequence: TGTGCCACCAGCGGGGACAAAAGCACAGATACGCAGTATTTT. Drawing the rest from reference TRBV15 and TRBJ2-3, the complete variable domain is DAMVIQNPRYQVTQFGKPVTLSCSQTLNHNVMYWYQQKSSQAPKLLFHYYDKDFNNEADTPDNFQSRRPNTSFCFLDIRSPGLGDTAMYLCATSGDKSTDTQYFGPGTRLTVL.

This clonotype was counted at least ten times. This rearrangement joins TRBV7-3 to TRBJ1-1; 8 bases agree with TRBD1. Germline V CDR1 and CDR2: SGHTA, FQGTGA. This CDR3 comprises 13 residues. V trimming: 6 bases; J trimming: 5 bases; junction bases outside the gene matches: 5. CDR3: CASRRTGMTEAFF. DNA of the CDR3: TGTGCCAGCAGGAGGACAGGGATGACTGAAGCTTTCTTT. Full variable domain (remainder filled in from reference TRBV7-3 and TRBJ1-1): GAGVSQTPSNKVTEKGKYVELRCDPISGHTALYWYRQSLGQGPEFLIYFQGTGAADDSGLPNDRFFAVRPEGSVSTLKIQRTERGDSAVYLCASRRTGMTEAFFGQGTRLTVV.

This clonotype was seen just once. The chain couples TRBV10-3 to TRBJ1-5, with no clear D. The CDR3 is made up of 13 amino acids. V was trimmed by 8 bases and J by 0 bases, leaving 8 bases between them. Germline CDR1 is ENHRY and CDR2 is SYGVKD. DNA for the CDR3: TGTGCCATCGGCAGGAGTAGCAATCAGCCCCAGCATTTT. It is translated as CAIGRSSNQPQHF.

This clonotype was observed many times. The gene calls are TRBV12-3 or TRBV12-4 and TRBJ1-3; D possibly corresponds to TRBD1 (6 bases). The CDR3 length is 12 residues. The V and J ends lost 5 bases and 9 bases respectively, with 11 bases between them. CDR3 DNA sequence: TGTGCCAGCAGTACAGGGTTGGGCACCATATATTTT. Translating it yields CASSTGLGTIYF.

The sample holds many counts of this clonotype. J is TRBJ2-3 and V is TRBV6-1; TRBD2 matches at 11 bases. Germline CDR1 is MNHNS and CDR2 is SASEGT. V gave up 2 bases and J gave up 2 bases; unmatched junction bases: 3. The length of the CDR3 is 16 residues. The CDR3 spells CASSESSGGATDTQYF. CDR3 DNA: TGTGCCAGCAGTGAAAGTAGCGGGGGGGCCACAGATACGCAGTATTTT.

This rearrangement joins TRBV19 to TRBJ2-2, with D possibly being TRBD1 (6 bases). Germline V CDR1 and CDR2: LNHDA, SQIVND (reference sequence). Trimming cost V 4 bases and J 1 base, with 10 bases left between them. There are 15 residues in the CDR3. In nucleotides, the CDR3 is TGTGCCAGTAGTACCTCCAGGGGGAACACCGGGGAGCTGTTTTTT. This translates into CASSTSRGNTGELFF.

CDR3 sequence (DNA): TGTGCCAGCACTCCGGGCATGGGGACTTATGGCTACACCTTC. Residues: CASTPGMGTYGYTF. This chain uses TRBV12-3 or TRBV12-4 with TRBJ1-2, with a possible D match to TRBD1 (5 bases). The CDR3 sequence is 14 residues long. V lost 7 bases to trimming and J lost 5 bases, with 17 bases between them.

The chain links TRBV2 to TRBJ2-1; 8 nucleotides agree with TRBD2. This CDR3 contains 16 residues. V shed 6 bases and J 1 base; nucleotides not matched to a gene: 8. Germline CDR1 and CDR2: SNHLY and FYNNEI. The CDR3 spells CASSTGGASSYNEQFF. The CDR3 coding sequence is TGTGCCAGCAGCACCGGGGGGGCCTCGTCCTACAATGAGCAGTTCTTC.

The table lists this clonotype with a few counts. The chain joins TRBV20-1 to TRBJ2-3; 10 bases agree with TRBD2. Germline CDR1 DFQATT, CDR2 SNEGSKA (reference sequence). This CDR3 comprises 17 residues. V lost 0 bases and J lost 3; bases outside the gene matches: 9. CDR3 sequence: CSARDRKAGGPTDTQYF. The CDR3 nucleotides are TGCAGTGCTAGAGATCGCAAAGCGGGAGGGCCAACAGATACGCAGTATTTT.

This clonotype was observed at least ten times. V is TRBV29-1 and J is TRBJ2-2; 7 nucleotides agree with TRBD2. Germline V gene sequence: CDR1 SQVTM, CDR2 ANQGSEA. V lost 6 bases, J lost 1 base, and 5 bases stayed unmatched. The CDR3 contains 14 residues. Written as DNA, the CDR3 is TGCAGCGTGAGAGCGGGGAAGAACACCGGGGAGCTGTTTTTT. Its protein is CSVRAGKNTGELFF.

The chain recombines TRBV19 with TRBJ1-5; D perhaps matches TRBD1 (5 bases). V lost 3 bases and J 6 bases, leaving 12 bases between the germline ends. Germline values: CDR1 LNHDA, CDR2 SQIVND (reference sequence). The CDR3 totals 14 residues. CDR3 DNA: TGTGCCAGTAGTATCGGGGGGAAGGCTCAGCCCCAGCATTTT. Translated: CASSIGGKAQPQHF. The full variable domain, in which reference TRBV19 and TRBJ1-5 provide the parts outside the CDR3, is DGGITQSPKYLFRKEGQNVTLSCEQNLNHDAMYWYRQDPGQGLRLIYYSQIVNDFQKGDIAEGYSVSREKKESFPLTVTSAQKNPTAFYLCASSIGGKAQPQHFGDGTRLSIL.

The CDR3 DNA reads TGTGCCAGCAGCCTAGGGACAGTCAATTCACCCCTCCACTTT. This gives the protein CASSLGTVNSPLHF. The chain has TRBV7-9 and TRBJ1-6; TRBD1 aligns across 7 bases. Germline CDR1 and CDR2: SEHNR and FQNEAQ (reference sequence). This CDR3 is 14 amino acids long. J lost 7 bases, V lost 5 bases, and 5 bases had no gene match. The variable domain in full, completed from reference TRBV7-9 and TRBJ1-6, reads DTGVSQNPRHKITKRGQNVTFRCDPISEHNRLYWYRQTLGQGPEFLTYFQNEAQLEKSRLLSDRFSAERPKGSFSTLEIQRTEQGDSAMYLCASSLGTVNSPLHFGNGTRLTVT.

V gene TRBV2 combines with J gene TRBJ1-4; D possibly corresponds to TRBD1 (5 bases). Germline V gene data show CDR1 as SNHLY and CDR2 as FYNNEI. The CDR3 sequence is 12 residues long. V dropped 5 bases and J dropped 17 bases, with 18 bases sitting between them. The CDR3 DNA is TGTGCCAGCAGTTCACCCTCCGGACGGGGCTTTTTT. Translating it yields CASSSPSGRGFF.

This clonotype has a count of ten or more. The chain has TRBV19 and TRBJ2-7, with TRBD2 matching 11 bases. V dropped 7 bases and J dropped 3; count of bases not matched to a gene: 8. Looked up from germline, CDR1 is LNHDA and CDR2 is SQIVND (reference sequence). This CDR3 is built from 15 residues. CDR3 loop: CASTETSGELYEQYF. Here the CDR3 DNA reads TGTGCCAGTACAGAGACTAGCGGGGAACTCTACGAGCAGTACTTC.

The table lists this clonotype with a few counts. The chain combines TRBV6-1 with TRBJ1-6; 9 bases align to TRBD1. After removal of 2 bases from V and 7 bases from J, the junction contained 12 bases not matched to a gene. Germline V lookup: CDR1 MNHNS, CDR2 SASEGT. The CDR3 is 18 amino acids. In DNA form, the CDR3 reads TGTGCCAGCAGTGAACAGGACAGGGGTCTTGGAACAAATTCACCCCTCCACTTT. This codes for CASSEQDRGLGTNSPLHF.

This clonotype has ten or more counts. This chain connects TRBV7-2 to TRBJ2-5, with D possibly called TRBD1 or TRBD2 (6 bases each). Trimming shortened V by 5 bases and J by 1 base, and 17 bases separated the two germline ends. The CDR3 has 16 residues. CDR1 SGHTA and CDR2 FQGNSA come from the germline V gene. The CDR3 bases are TGTGCCAGCAGCGCAAGAAGGGGGGCGTTCCAAGAGACCCAGTACTTC. Its translation is CASSARRGAFQETQYF.

V gene TRBV7-2 combines with J gene TRBJ2-5; TRBD1 matches at 8 bases. Germline assignment: CDR1 SGHTA and CDR2 FQGNSA. This CDR3 is built from 14 residues. V was clipped by 3 bases and J by 5 bases; unmatched bases: 5. The CDR3: CASSLSGGWETQYF. In DNA, the CDR3 is TGTGCCAGCAGCTTGTCAGGGGGCTGGGAGACCCAGTACTTC.

The J gene is TRBJ1-5, the V gene TRBV7-6; D gene unclear. The CDR3 runs 14 residues. Germline CDR1 SGHVS, CDR2 FNYEAQ. V dropped 1 base and J dropped 6 bases, with 10 bases sitting between them. CDR3 residues: CASSLEGSGQPQHF. DNA of the CDR3: TGTGCCAGCAGCTTAGAGGGTAGCGGTCAGCCCCAGCATTTT.

This clonotype was recorded at least ten times. The chain is built from TRBV12-5 and TRBJ1-2; TRBD1 matches 9 bases. After removal of 1 base from V and 4 bases from J, the junction contained 10 bases not matched to a gene. Germline V gene lookup returns CDR1 LGHNT and CDR2 FRNRAP. The CDR3 is made up of 17 amino acids. The CDR3 DNA reads as TGTGCTAGTGGTTTGGCCTTAGGGACAGGGCCAACCTATGGCTACACCTTC. Translating it yields CASGLALGTGPTYGYTF.

This chain joins TRBV15 and TRBJ1-6; TRBD1 matches 9 bases. In germline, CDR1 is LNHNV, CDR2 YYDKDF (reference sequence). V was pared by 3 bases and J by 10 bases, with 10 bases of the junction left unmatched. CDR3 size: 16 residues. This CDR3 reads CATSSLGTGYYSPLHF. The CDR3 nucleotides are TGTGCCACCAGCAGCTTGGGGACAGGGTATTACTCACCCCTCCACTTT.

The rearrangement joins TRBV24-1 to TRBJ2-3; D is unclear. The V and J ends lost 11 bases and 4 bases respectively, with 12 bases between them. The CDR3 is 12 residues long. Germline CDR1 and CDR2: KGHDR and SFDVKD. CDR3 loop: CASSQVADTQYF. The CDR3 nucleotides are TGTGCCAGCAGCCAAGTTGCAGATACGCAGTATTTT.

This clonotype was found many times. The gene calls are TRBV20-1 and TRBJ1-6; D may be TRBD1 (5 bases). Between the trimmed V and J ends, which lost 0 bases and 7 bases, there was a span of 13 bases. The CDR3 spans 15 residues. Germline V lookup: CDR1 DFQATT, CDR2 SNEGSKA (reference sequence). This CDR3 reads CSARDVQGLNSPLHF. DNA for the CDR3: TGCAGTGCTAGAGATGTGCAGGGTTTGAATTCACCCCTCCACTTT.

On this clonotype itself: The final CDR3 position lacks the conserved phenylalanine or tryptophan, pointing to a likely read error. The DNA is left out, because the CDR3 cannot be placed on it with certainty; the CDR3 is given as TCRdb lists it. This chain joins TRBV6-4 and TRBJ2-7. Both ends counted, the CDR3 spans 9 residues. CDR1 and CDR2 from the germline V gene are MRHNA and SNTAGT. The CDR3 is CASSLVENT.

The table lists this clonotype with a few counts. The chain has TRBV10-2 and TRBJ2-7, with a weak D call TRBD1 (5 bases). This CDR3 has 14 amino acids. Per the germline V gene, CDR1 is WSHSY and CDR2 is SAAADI. Trimming stripped 2 bases from V and 1 base from J, with 9 bases between. CDR3 nucleotides: TGCGCCAGCAGTGAGGGCAGGGCTTCCTACGAGCAGTACTTC. It translates to CASSEGRASYEQYF.

This clonotype was counted ten times or more. The gene calls are TRBV4-1 and TRBJ1-4, with D possibly matching TRBD1 (5 bases). Germline V gene lookup returns CDR1 MGHRA and CDR2 YSYEKL. V was trimmed by 3 bases and J by 4 bases, leaving 12 bases between them. The CDR3 covers 15 residues. This chain's CDR3 is CASSQRGVINEKLFF. CDR3 DNA sequence: TGCGCCAGCAGCCAGAGGGGAGTAATTAATGAAAAACTGTTTTTT.

Only a few counts were recorded for this clonotype. This chain links TRBV7-2 with TRBJ2-5; the match to TRBD2 covers 7 bases. The germline V gene has CDR1 SGHTA and CDR2 FQGNSA. This CDR3 contains 15 residues. The J segment lost 2 bases and the V segment lost 7 bases, leaving 10 bases of the junction unmatched. The DNA of the CDR3 is TGTGCCAGCAAAAGTCCTAGCGGACTTCAAGAGACCCAGTACTTC. Protein product: CASKSPSGLQETQYF.

There are a few counts of this clonotype. The CDR3 nucleotides read TGTGCCAGTAGTAGAGAGGGGACAGGGATCTATGGCTACACCTTC. It codes for CASSREGTGIYGYTF. The chain couples TRBV19 to TRBJ1-2, with 9 bases that match TRBD1. This CDR3 is 15 amino acids long. Germline lookup yields CDR1 LNHDA and CDR2 SQIVND (reference sequence). The ends lost 4 bases at V and 4 bases at J; junction bases unmatched: 7.

This sequence joins TRBV20-1 and TRBJ2-1; 9 bases agree with TRBD2. V trimming: 5 bases; J trimming: 13 bases; junction bases outside the gene matches: 15. The CDR3 runs 14 residues. Germline-derived CDR1 and CDR2 are DFQATT and SNEGSKA (reference sequence). Written as DNA, the CDR3 is TGCAGTGCTCTAACCGGGACTAGCATTCTACTACAGTTCTTC. It yields the protein CSALTGTSILLQFF.